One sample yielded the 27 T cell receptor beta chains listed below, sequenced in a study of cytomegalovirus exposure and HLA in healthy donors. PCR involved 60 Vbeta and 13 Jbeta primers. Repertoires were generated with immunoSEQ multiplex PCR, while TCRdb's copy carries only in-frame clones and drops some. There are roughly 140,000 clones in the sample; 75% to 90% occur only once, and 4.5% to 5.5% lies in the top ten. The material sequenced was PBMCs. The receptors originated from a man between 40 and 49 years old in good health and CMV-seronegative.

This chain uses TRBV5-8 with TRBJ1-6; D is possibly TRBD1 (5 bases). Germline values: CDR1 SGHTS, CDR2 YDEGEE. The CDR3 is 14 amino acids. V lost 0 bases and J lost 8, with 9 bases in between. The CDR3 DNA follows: TGTGCCAGCAGCTTGGGGACACGGGATTCACCCCTCCACTTT. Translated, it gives CASSLGTRDSPLHF. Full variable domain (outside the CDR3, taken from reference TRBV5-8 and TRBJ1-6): EAGVTQSPTHLIKTRGQQATLRCSPISGHTSVYWYQQALGLGLQFLLWYDEGEERNRGNFPPRFSGRQFPNYSSELNVNALELEDSALYLCASSLGTRDSPLHFGNGTRLTVT.

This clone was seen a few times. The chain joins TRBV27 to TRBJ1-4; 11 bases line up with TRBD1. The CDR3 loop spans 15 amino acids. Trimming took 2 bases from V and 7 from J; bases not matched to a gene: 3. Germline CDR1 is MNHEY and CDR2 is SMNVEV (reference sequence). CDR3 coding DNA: TGTGCCAGCAGTTTACTGGGACAGGGGGGTGAAAAACTGTTTTTT. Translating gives CASSLLGQGGEKLFF.

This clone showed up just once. The DNA of the CDR3 is TGTGCCAGCAGCCGAGGGGACAGCTTAGACCAAGAGACCCAGTACTTC. This codes for CASSRGDSLDQETQYF. The V call is TRBV7-9, the J call TRBJ2-5; 7 nucleotides agree with TRBD1. The CDR3 runs to 16 residues. J lost 0 bases, V lost 5 bases, and 9 bases had no gene match. Looked up from germline, CDR1 is SEHNR and CDR2 is FQNEAQ (reference sequence).

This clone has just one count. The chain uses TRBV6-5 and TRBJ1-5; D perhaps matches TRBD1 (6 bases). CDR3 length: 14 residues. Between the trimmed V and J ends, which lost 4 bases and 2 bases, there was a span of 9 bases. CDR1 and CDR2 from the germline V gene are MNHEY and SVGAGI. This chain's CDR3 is CASSSRTGNQPQHF. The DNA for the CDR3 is TGTGCCAGCAGTTCCCGGACAGGCAATCAGCCCCAGCATTTT.

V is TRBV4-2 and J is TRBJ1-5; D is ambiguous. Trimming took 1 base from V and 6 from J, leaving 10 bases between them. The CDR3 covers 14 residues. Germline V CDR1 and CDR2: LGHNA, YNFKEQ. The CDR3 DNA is TGTGCCAGCAGCCAAGGCGTCCTGGTTCAGCCCCAGCATTTT. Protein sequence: CASSQGVLVQPQHF.

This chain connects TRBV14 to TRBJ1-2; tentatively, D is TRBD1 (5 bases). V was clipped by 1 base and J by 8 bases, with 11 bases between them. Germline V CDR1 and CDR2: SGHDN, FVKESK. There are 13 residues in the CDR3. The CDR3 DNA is TGTGCCAGCAGCCAAGTAAGGGGCCGCGGCTACACCTTC. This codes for CASSQVRGRGYTF. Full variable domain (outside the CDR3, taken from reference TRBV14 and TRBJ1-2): EAGVTQFPSHSVIEKGQTVTLRCDPISGHDNLYWYRRVMGKEIKFLLHFVKESKQDESGMPNNRFLAERTGGTYSTLKVQPAELEDSGVYFCASSQVRGRGYTFGSGTRLTVV.

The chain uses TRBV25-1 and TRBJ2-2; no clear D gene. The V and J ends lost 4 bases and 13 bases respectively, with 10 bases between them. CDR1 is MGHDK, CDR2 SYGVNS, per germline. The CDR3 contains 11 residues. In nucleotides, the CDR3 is TGTGCCAGCAGTGGTAACAAACGGCTGTTTTTT. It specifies CASSGNKRLFF.

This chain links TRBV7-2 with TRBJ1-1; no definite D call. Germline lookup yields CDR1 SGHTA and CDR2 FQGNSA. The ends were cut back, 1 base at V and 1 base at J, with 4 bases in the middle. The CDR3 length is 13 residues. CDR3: CASSLDRNTEAFF. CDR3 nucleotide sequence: TGTGCCAGCAGCTTAGACAGGAACACTGAAGCTTTCTTT.

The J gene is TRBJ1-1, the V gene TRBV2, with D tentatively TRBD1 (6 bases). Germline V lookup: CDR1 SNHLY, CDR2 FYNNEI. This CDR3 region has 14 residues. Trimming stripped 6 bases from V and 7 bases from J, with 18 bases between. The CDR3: CASRAQGPTGEAFF. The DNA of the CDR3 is TGTGCCAGCAGAGCACAGGGACCAACGGGTGAAGCTTTCTTT.

CDR3: CASNRGRGFQETQYF. CDR3 sequence (DNA): TGTGCCAGCAACCGGGGTAGGGGGTTCCAAGAGACCCAGTACTTC. This chain uses TRBV6-5 with TRBJ2-5; D possibly corresponds to TRBD1 (6 bases). This CDR3 comprises 15 residues. Germline CDR1 MNHEY, CDR2 SVGAGI. The V end lost 7 bases, the J end lost 1 base, and 16 bases lay between the germline ends.

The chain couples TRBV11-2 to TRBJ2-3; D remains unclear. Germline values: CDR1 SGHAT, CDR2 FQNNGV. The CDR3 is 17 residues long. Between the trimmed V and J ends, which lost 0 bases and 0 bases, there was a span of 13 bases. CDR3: CASSLDLLGRSTDTQYF. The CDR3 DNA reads TGTGCCAGCAGCTTAGATCTCTTGGGCAGAAGCACAGATACGCAGTATTTT.

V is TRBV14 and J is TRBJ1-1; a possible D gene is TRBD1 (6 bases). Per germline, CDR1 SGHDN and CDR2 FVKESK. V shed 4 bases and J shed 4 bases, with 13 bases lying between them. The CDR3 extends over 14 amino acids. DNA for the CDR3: TGTGCCAGCAGCCGCACACAGGGTCGCACTGAAGCTTTCTTT. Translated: CASSRTQGRTEAFF.

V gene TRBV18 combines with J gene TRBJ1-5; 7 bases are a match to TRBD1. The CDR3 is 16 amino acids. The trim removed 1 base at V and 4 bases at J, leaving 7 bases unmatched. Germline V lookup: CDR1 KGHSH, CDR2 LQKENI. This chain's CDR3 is CASSPRRDSFNQPQHF. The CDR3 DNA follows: TGTGCCAGCTCACCACGCCGGGACAGCTTTAATCAGCCCCAGCATTTT.

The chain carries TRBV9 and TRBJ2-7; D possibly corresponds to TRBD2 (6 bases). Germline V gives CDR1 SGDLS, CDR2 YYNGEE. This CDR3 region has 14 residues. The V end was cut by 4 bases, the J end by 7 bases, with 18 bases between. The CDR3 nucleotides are TGTGCCAGCAGCCCAGGAGGGGTTAGTAATGAGCAGTACTTC. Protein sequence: CASSPGGVSNEQYF.

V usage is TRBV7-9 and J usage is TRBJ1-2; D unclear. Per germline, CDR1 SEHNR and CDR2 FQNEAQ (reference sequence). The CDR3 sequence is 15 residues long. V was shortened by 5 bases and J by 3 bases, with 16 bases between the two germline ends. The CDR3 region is CASSLLAVEYYGYTF. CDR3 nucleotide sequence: TGTGCCAGCAGCCTTTTAGCGGTGGAGTACTATGGCTACACCTTC.

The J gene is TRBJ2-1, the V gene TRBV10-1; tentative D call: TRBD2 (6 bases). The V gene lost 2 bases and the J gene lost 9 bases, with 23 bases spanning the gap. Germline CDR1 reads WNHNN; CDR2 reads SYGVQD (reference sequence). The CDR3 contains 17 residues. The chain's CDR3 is CASSERGRGVSGGEQFF. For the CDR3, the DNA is TGCGCCAGCAGTGAGAGAGGGCGCGGGGTGTCCGGGGGTGAGCAGTTCTTC.

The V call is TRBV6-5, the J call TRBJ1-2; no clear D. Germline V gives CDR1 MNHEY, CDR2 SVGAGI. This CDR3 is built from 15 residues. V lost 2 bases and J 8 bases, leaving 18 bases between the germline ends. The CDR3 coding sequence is TGTGCCAGCAGTTACGGCGCCAGGAGGTCCGTAGGCTACACCTTC. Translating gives CASSYGARRSVGYTF.

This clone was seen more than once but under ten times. In DNA, the CDR3 is TGTGCCAGCAGTTTCCCCCGGGACAGGGGGGGAAAACTGTTTTTT. It encodes CASSFPRDRGGKLFF. The chain joins TRBV6-8 to TRBJ1-4; 11 bases align to TRBD1. This CDR3 is 15 amino acids long. V dropped 4 bases and J dropped 10; count of bases not matched to a gene: 8. The V gene's germline CDR1 is MNHGY and CDR2 SAAAGT.

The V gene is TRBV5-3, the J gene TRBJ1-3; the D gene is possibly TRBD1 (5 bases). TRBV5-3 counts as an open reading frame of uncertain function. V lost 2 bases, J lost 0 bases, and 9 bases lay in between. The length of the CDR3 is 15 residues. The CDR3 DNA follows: TGTGCCAGAAGCTTAGGGGCGCACTCTGGAAACACCATATATTTT. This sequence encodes CARSLGAHSGNTIYF.

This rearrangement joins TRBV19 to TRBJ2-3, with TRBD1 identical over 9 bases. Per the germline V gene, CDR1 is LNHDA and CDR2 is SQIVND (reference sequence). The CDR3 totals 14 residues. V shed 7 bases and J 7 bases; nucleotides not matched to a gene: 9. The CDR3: CASIAGQGPHTQYF. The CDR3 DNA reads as TGTGCCAGTATAGCAGGACAGGGGCCACATACGCAGTATTTT. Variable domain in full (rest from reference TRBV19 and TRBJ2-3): DGGITQSPKYLFRKEGQNVTLSCEQNLNHDAMYWYRQDPGQGLRLIYYSQIVNDFQKGDIAEGYSVSREKKESFPLTVTSAQKNPTAFYLCASIAGQGPHTQYFGPGTRLTVL.

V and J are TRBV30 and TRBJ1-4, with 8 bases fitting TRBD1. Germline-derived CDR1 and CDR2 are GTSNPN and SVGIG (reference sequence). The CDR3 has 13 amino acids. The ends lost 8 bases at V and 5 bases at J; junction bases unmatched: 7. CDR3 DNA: TGTGCCCACCGGACAGGGAGAAATGAAAAACTGTTTTTT. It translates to CAHRTGRNEKLFF.

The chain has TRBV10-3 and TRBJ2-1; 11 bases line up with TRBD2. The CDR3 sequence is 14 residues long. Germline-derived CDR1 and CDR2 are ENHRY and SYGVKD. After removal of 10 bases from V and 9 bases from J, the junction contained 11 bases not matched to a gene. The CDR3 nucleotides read TGTGCCACAGGACTTAGCGGGGGGGCGGGTGAGCAGTTCTTC. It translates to CATGLSGGAGEQFF.

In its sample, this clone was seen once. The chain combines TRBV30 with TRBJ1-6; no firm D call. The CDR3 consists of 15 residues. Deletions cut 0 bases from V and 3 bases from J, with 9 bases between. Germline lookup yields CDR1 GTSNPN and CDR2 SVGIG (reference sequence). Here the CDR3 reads CAWSVLRDYNSPLHF. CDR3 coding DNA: TGTGCCTGGAGTGTACTCCGGGACTATAATTCACCCCTCCACTTT.

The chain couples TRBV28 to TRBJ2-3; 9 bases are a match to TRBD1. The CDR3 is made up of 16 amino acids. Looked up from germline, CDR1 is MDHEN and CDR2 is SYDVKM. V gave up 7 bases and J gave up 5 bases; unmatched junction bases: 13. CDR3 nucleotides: TGTGCCAGCATAAGGGGTTCGGGACAGGGCTTAGATACGCAGTATTTT. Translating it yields CASIRGSGQGLDTQYF. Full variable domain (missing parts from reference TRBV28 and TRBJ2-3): DVKVTQSSRYLVKRTGEKVFLECVQDMDHENMFWYRQDPGLGLRLIYFSYDVKMKEKGDIPEGYSVSREKKERFSLILESASTNQTSMYLCASIRGSGQGLDTQYFGPGTRLTVL.

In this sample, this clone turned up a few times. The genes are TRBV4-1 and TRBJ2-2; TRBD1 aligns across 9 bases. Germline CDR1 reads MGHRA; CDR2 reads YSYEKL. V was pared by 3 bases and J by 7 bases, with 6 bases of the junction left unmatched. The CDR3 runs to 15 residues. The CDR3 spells CASSQDDRGDGELFF. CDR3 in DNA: TGCGCCAGCAGCCAGGATGACAGGGGGGACGGGGAGCTGTTTTTT.

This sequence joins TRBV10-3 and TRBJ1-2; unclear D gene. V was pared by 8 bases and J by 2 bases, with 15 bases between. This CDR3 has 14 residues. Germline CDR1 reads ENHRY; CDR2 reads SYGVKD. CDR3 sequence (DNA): TGTGCCATCTCACCCGAGCGGCCCAACTATGGCTACACCTTC. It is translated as CAISPERPNYGYTF.

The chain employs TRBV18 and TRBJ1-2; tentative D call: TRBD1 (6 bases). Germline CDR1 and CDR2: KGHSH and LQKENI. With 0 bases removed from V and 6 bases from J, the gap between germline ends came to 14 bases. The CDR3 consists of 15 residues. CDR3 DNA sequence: TGTGCCAGCTCACCACCAGACAGGCCGAAAAATGGCTACACCTTC. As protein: CASSPPDRPKNGYTF.